The clone carrying this TCR beta chain was seen just once. Clones were read by immunoSEQ multiplex PCR, and TCRdb kept only the in-frame ones, dropping some. This sample has 80,000 to 100,000 clones, with roughly nine tenths found just once. The CDR3 has 13 residues. The germline V gene encodes CDR1 ENHRY and CDR2 SYGVKD. The V end lost 7 bases, the J end lost 4 bases, and 14 bases lay between the germline ends. The sample comes from a study of technical replicates of blood from a handful of donors. The clonotype comes from a human donor in good health. V gene TRBV10-3 combines with J gene TRBJ2-7; D ambiguous. The sequenced sample consisted of T cells isolated from PBMCs. The CDR3 coding sequence is TGTGCCATCACCGGTAATGATGGTTACGAGCAGTACTTC. Encoded protein: CAITGNDGYEQYF.